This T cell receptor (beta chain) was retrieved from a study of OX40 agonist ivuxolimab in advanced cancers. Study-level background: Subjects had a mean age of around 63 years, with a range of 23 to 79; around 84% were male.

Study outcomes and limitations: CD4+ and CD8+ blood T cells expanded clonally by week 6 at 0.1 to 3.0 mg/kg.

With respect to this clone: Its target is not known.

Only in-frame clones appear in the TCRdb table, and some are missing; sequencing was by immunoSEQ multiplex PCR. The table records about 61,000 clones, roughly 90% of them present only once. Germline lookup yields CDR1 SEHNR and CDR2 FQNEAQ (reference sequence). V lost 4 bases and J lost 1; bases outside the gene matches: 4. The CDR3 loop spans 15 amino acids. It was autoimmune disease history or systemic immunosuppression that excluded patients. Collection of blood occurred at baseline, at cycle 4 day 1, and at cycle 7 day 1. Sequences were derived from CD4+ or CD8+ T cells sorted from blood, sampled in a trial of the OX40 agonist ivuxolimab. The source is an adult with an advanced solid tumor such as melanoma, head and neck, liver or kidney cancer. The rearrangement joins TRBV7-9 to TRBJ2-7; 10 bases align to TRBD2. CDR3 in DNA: TGTGCCAGCAGCTACTTAGCGGGGGGTTCCTACGAGCAGTACTTC. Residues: CASSYLAGGSYEQYF.